These T cell receptor beta chains were read from a single sample in a study of cytomegalovirus exposure and HLA in healthy donors. This table comes from immunoSEQ multiplex PCR, and its TCRdb copy is limited to in-frame clones, with some not included. The sample consists of some 76,000 clones, more than 75% of them appearing once. Source material: PBMCs. The receptors stem from a male donor in good health and CMV-seropositive. Each CDR3 is given with its conserved first and last residue. A D gene is named only where the DNA matches it firmly. Clone size is shown for a subset of rows, as once, few, many or a class of expanded clone.

14	.	TRBJ2-7	TRBV7-8	.	CASSRQGGGTEQYF	TGTGCCAGCAGCCGCCAGGGAGGGGGAACCGAGCAGTACTTC
13	once	TRBJ2-1	TRBV6-5	TRBD2	CANSGLAGNEQFF	TGTGCCAACAGTGGACTAGCGGGCAATGAGCAGTTCTTC
21	few	TRBJ2-4	TRBV6-4	TRBD1	CASSDDGQGLTGTRTKNIQYF	TGTGCCAGCAGTGACGACGGACAGGGACTGACGGGGACTCGGACCAAAAACATTCAGTACTTC
17	.	TRBJ2-1	TRBV5-4	.	CASSPGGGANGLNEQFF	TGTGCCAGCAGCCCAGGTGGGGGGGCCAATGGACTCAATGAGCAGTTCTTC
18	.	TRBJ2-3	TRBV12-5	TRBD2	CASGLVLLADTSTDTQYF	TGTGCTAGTGGTTTGGTCCTTCTAGCGGATACTAGCACAGATACGCAGTATTTT
16	.	TRBJ2-5	TRBV7-3	TRBD2	CASSPGLAGGRETQYF	TGTGCCAGCAGCCCGGGGTTAGCGGGAGGGCGAGAGACCCAGTACTTC
16	.	TRBJ1-2	TRBV18	TRBD1	CASSPVKQGIDYGYTF	TGTGCCAGCTCACCAGTTAAACAGGGGATCGACTATGGCTACACCTTC
15	few	TRBJ2-1	TRBV2	.	CASSEAPGTNNEQFF	TGTGCCAGCAGTGAAGCGCCGGGTACTAACAATGAGCAGTTCTTC
18	few	TRBJ2-1	TRBV5-4	.	CASSQRRVSGSSYNEQFF	TGTGCCAGCAGCCAAAGGCGGGTTAGCGGAAGCTCCTACAATGAGCAGTTCTTC
15	.	TRBJ1-5	TRBV19	TRBD1	CASSMTGLGNQPQHF	TGTGCCAGTAGCATGACAGGGTTGGGCAATCAGCCCCAGCATTTT
12	once	TRBJ2-1	TRBV6-5	.	CASRRDSRVLFF	TGTGCCAGCAGGCGGGACAGCCGGGTTCTGTTCTTC
14	.	TRBJ2-3	TRBV29-1	.	CSVTRGYFEDTQYF	TGCAGCGTTACTCGGGGGTATTTTGAAGATACGCAGTATTTT
13	.	TRBJ1-3	TRBV7-9	.	CASSLAAGNTIYF	TGTGCCAGCAGCTTAGCTGCGGGAAACACCATATATTTT
14	.	TRBJ1-2	TRBV6-1	.	CASSEAGRGSGYTF	TGTGCCAGCAGTGAAGCAGGGAGGGGGTCAGGCTACACCTTC
14	.	TRBJ1-2	TRBV29-1	.	CSVEDTGWDYGYTF	TGCAGCGTTGAAGATACAGGGTGGGACTATGGCTACACCTTC
15	.	TRBJ2-7	TRBV6-1	TRBD1	CASTNSGQGNHEQYF	TGTGCCAGTACGAACTCGGGACAGGGGAACCACGAGCAGTACTTC
16	.	TRBJ1-6	TRBV14	TRBD1	CASSPATGTNNSPLHF	TGTGCCAGCAGCCCCGCGACAGGGACAAATAATTCACCCCTCCACTTT
16	once	TRBJ1-1	TRBV5-1	.	CASSLQAEAPNTEAFF	TGCGCCAGCAGCTTGCAGGCAGAAGCCCCAAACACTGAAGCTTTCTTT
16	.	TRBJ2-7	TRBV7-9	TRBD1	CSSSSNLRDRPYEQYF	TGTTCCAGCAGCTCTAATCTCCGGGACAGACCCTACGAGCAGTACTTC
14	.	TRBJ1-5	TRBV15	TRBD1	CATSGDRGNQPQHF	TGTGCCACCAGCGGGGACAGGGGCAATCAGCCCCAGCATTTT
13	few	TRBJ2-1	TRBV7-3	.	CASSSTGFDEQFF	TGTGCCAGCAGCTCCACAGGGTTCGATGAGCAGTTCTTC
16	few	TRBJ2-2	TRBV18	.	CASSPPTGWNTGELFF	TGTGCCAGCTCACCACCGACAGGATGGAACACCGGGGAGCTGTTTTTT
15	.	TRBJ2-7	TRBV6-5	.	CASSSEYRGAYEQYF	TGTGCCAGCAGTTCCGAGTACCGGGGAGCCTACGAGCAGTACTTC
13	.	TRBJ2-5	TRBV7-9	TRBD2	CSSSRDGGREQYF	TGTTCCAGCAGCCGAGACGGAGGGCGGGAGCAGTACTTC
15	once	TRBJ2-3	TRBV5-8	TRBD1	CASRFWDRGTDTQYF	TGTGCCAGCAGATTCTGGGACAGGGGCACAGATACGCAGTATTTT
16	.	TRBJ2-7	TRBV19	TRBD2	CASSSAGGPSSYEQYF	TGTGCCAGTAGTTCAGCGGGGGGGCCTAGCTCCTACGAGCAGTACTTC
10	.	TRBJ2-7	TRBV29-1	.	CSVLAYEQYF	TGCAGCGTGCTCGCGTACGAGCAGTACTTC
15	few	TRBJ2-6	TRBV27	.	CASSPQISGANVLTF	TGTGCCAGCAGCCCGCAGATTTCTGGGGCCAACGTCCTGACTTTC
15	.	TRBJ2-3	TRBV25-1	TRBD2	CASTPGGKKGDTQYF	TGTGCCAGCACTCCGGGGGGTAAGAAAGGAGATACGCAGTATTTT
15	few	TRBJ1-6	TRBV4-1	TRBD1	CASSRRTGGGSPLHF	TGCGCCAGCAGCCGTCGAACAGGGGGCGGTTCACCCCTCCACTTT
14	.	TRBJ1-2	TRBV6-1	.	CASSDGQSTYGYTF	TGTGCCAGCAGTGACGGACAGTCAACCTATGGCTACACCTTC
16	.	TRBJ2-1	TRBV7-3	TRBD1	CASSLKGQRTYNEQFF	TGTGCCAGCAGCTTAAAGGGACAGCGAACCTACAATGAGCAGTTCTTC
14	.	TRBJ1-1	TRBV6-6	.	CASTARDVETEAFF	TGTGCCAGTACGGCGCGGGACGTAGAAACTGAAGCTTTCTTT
13	.	TRBJ1-5	TRBV18	.	CASSPAGNQPQHF	TGTGCCAGCTCACCGGCGGGCAATCAGCCCCAGCATTTT
15	few	TRBJ1-5	TRBV4-1	TRBD1	CASSQDLTGGQPQHF	TGCGCCAGCAGCCAAGATCTAACAGGGGGTCAGCCCCAGCATTTT
16	.	TRBJ2-6	TRBV5-4	.	CASSQADGSGANVLTF	TGTGCCAGCAGCCAAGCGGACGGCTCTGGGGCCAACGTCCTGACTTTC
13	.	TRBJ2-4	TRBV7-3	TRBD1	CASSLGQGNIQYF	TGTGCCAGCAGCTTAGGACAGGGAAACATTCAGTACTTC
14	.	TRBJ1-2	TRBV27	.	CASSDRPGGYGYTF	TGTGCCAGCAGTGACAGGCCCGGTGGCTATGGCTACACCTTC
15	few	TRBJ2-1	TRBV27	.	CASSLSIARINEQFF	TGTGCCAGCAGTTTATCGATTGCTAGAATCAATGAGCAGTTCTTC
16	.	TRBJ2-4	TRBV19	TRBD1	CASSISDRADKNIQYF	TGTGCCAGTAGTATTTCGGACAGGGCCGACAAAAACATTCAGTACTTC
15	.	TRBJ2-7	TRBV2	TRBD2	CASRERGGRNYEQYF	TGTGCCAGCAGAGAAAGGGGCGGGAGGAACTACGAGCAGTACTTC
17	.	TRBJ1-2	TRBV27	TRBD1	CASRPLGTGRGNYGYTF	TGTGCCAGCAGACCACTTGGGACAGGGCGAGGAAACTATGGCTACACCTTC
14	.	TRBJ1-1	TRBV28	.	CASSLYPGNTEAFF	TGTGCCAGCAGTTTATATCCGGGGAACACTGAAGCTTTCTTT
17	few	TRBJ1-1	TRBV5-6	TRBD1	CASSSDRDPKTHTEAFF	TGTGCCAGCAGCTCAGACAGGGATCCAAAAACCCACACTGAAGCTTTCTTT
15	.	TRBJ1-2	TRBV19	TRBD1	CASSFPDRGQNGYTF	TGTGCCAGTAGTTTCCCGGACAGGGGGCAAAATGGCTACACCTTC
13	.	TRBJ2-3	TRBV27	.	CASSRVGTDTQYF	TGTGCCAGCAGCCGGGTCGGCACAGATACGCAGTATTTT
16	.	TRBJ2-1	TRBV11-1	.	CASGPGHQTPYNEQFF	TGTGCCAGCGGTCCGGGACACCAGACACCTTACAATGAGCAGTTCTTC